A single T cell receptor (beta chain) is shown here with its context. The antigen this receptor binds is unknown. No per-base quality is available; no much larger clone lies one base away. The sample originates from a study of T cell repertoires in cytomegalovirus infection (dated by TCRdb to the late 2010s). Concerning the study at large: The HLA type of each donor mattered for the analysis, because public TCR beta signatures pointed to carriage of CMV infection along with the matching HLA type. General conclusions and limits of the study: In the ex vivo response, HLA-C-restricted CMV-specific TCR beta clonotypes were dominant, and in two of eight donors the single most frequent clonotype came from this HLA-C-restricted group. In both this cohort and an independent cohort of a few hundred donors, the cumulative frequency of public TCR beta family members distinguished carriers of CMV infection plus the relevant HLA type.

Looking up the germline V gene (reference sequence) yields CDR1 SEHNR and CDR2 FQNEAQ. The cysteine opens and the phenylalanine closes a CDR3 of 12 amino acids. Of all the DNA, just the CDR3 is kept, 36 bases in frame from base 1. Trimming removed 9 bases from V and 1 base from J, leaving 9 bases between the germline ends. Instrument used: Illumina HiSeq 1500. Clones were called with MiXCR by TCRdb after fastp trimmed the public reads at Q25, and only in-frame beta chains were retained. Rows matching on CDR3 protein sequence are summarized as one entry with the most common DNA and genes. This sample gives 740,000 or so distinct CDR3 sequences in total; roughly 35% of them show up just once. 2.5% to 3.5% of the sample is held by the ten biggest clonotypes.

The clonotype was recovered from a human donor in good health (CMV status not recorded). Some clones in this sample may be carry-over from other donors' samples. Specimen: PBMCs. The rearranged segments are TRBV7-9 and TRBJ1-1; a tentative D call is TRBD1 (6 bases match). The DNA reads TGTGCCAGTCAGACAGGGAACACTGAAGCTTTCTTT. Translation gives CASQTGNTEAFF.